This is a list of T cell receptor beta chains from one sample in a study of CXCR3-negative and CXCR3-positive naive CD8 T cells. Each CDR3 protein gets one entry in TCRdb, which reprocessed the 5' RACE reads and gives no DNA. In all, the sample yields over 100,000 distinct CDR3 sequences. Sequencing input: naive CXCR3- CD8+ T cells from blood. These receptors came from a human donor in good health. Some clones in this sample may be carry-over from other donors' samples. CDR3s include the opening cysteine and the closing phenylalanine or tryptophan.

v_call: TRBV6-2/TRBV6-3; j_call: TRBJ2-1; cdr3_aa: CASSLLSGGAYNEQFF
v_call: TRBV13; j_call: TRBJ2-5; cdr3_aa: CASSLARAGTQYF
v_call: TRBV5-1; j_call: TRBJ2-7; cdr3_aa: CASSLGGQGHYEQYF
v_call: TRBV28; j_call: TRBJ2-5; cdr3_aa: CASSFRRETQYF
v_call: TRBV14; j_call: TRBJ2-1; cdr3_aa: CASSQDGEVYNEQFF
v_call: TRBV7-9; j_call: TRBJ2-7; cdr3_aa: CASSLGPGGSYEQYF
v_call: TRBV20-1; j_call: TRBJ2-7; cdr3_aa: CSVGGDDYEQYF
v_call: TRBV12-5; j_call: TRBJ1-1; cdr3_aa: CASGLGPSGGTEAFF
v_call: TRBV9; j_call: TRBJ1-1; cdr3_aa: CASSVGWGNMVSEAFF
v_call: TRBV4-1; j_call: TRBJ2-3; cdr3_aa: CASSQVWPNTDTQYF
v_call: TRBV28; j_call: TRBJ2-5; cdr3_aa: CASSSAMEETQYF
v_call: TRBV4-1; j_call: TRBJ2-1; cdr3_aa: CASSQGWDEQFF
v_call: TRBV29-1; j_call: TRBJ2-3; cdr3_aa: CSGARDSSTDTQYF
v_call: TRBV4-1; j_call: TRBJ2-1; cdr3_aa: CASSHAATENEQFF
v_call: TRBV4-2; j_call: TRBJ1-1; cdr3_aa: CASSTGSSEAFF
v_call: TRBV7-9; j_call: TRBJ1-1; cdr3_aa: CASSPQGGYTEAFF
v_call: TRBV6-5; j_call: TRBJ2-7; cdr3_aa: CASSYSEAYEQYF
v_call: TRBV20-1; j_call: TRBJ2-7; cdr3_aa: CSASIWRQDSYEQYF
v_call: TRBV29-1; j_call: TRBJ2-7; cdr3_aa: CSGATEAYEQYF
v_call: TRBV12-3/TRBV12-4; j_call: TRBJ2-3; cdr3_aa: CASRGPTDTQYF
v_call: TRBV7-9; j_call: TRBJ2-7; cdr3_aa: CASSLEQGTTYEQYF
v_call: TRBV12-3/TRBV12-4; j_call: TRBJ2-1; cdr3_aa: CASSWGSGSYNEQFF
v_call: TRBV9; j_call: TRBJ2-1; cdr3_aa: CASSGTGAPTYNEQFF
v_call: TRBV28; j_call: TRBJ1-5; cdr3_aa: CASSPPVGQPQHF
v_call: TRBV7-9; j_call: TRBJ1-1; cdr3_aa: CASSPPGGTPAEAFF
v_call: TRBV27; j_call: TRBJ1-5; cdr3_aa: CATADSRLSTLGNQPQHF
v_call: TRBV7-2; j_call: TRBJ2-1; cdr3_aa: CASSLPLESGHNEQFF
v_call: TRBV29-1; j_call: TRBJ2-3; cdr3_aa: CSVARRGSSTDTQYF
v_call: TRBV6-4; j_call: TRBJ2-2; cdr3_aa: CASSDSNAGELFF
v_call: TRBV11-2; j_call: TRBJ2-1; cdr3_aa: CASSLAASGEQFF
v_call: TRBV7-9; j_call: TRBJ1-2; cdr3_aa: CASSGLDEEDGYTF
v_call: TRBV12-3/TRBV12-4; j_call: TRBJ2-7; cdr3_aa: CASSFGTSYEQYF
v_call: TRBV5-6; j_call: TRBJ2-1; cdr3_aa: CASSWGTGGNEQFF
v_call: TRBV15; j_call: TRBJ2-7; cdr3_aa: CATSRDSNTGTGVLEQYF
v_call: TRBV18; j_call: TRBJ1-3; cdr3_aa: CASSPLSRDTIYF
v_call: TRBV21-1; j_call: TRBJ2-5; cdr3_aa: CASSKGRGGETQYF
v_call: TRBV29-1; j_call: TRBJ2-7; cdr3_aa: CSVHDMGLGEQYF
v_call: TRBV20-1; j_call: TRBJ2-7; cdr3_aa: CSAQSGRAYEQYF
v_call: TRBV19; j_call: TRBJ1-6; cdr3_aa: CASTKPGQGTNSPLHF
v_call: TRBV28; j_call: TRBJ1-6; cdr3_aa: CASSLRNYRVNSPLHF
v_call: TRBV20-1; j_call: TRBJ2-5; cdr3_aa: CSADPDRGDETQYF
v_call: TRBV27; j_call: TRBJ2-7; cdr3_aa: CASSLAITGDEQYF
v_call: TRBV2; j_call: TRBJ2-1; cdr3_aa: CASSDSPGLGTYNEQFF
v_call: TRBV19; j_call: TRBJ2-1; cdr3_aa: CATSRTDEQFF
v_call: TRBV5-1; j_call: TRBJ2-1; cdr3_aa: CASSLELAGQDNEQFF
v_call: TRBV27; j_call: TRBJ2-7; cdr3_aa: CASSLKGRVGEQYF
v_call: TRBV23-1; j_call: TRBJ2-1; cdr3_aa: CASKLPGLAGYNEQFF
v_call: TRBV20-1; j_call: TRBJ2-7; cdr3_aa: CSARDRATPGQGFYEQYF
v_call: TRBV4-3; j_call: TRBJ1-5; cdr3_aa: CASSQGLSGQPQHF
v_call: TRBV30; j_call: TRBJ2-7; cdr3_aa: CAWNLGTAVYEQYF
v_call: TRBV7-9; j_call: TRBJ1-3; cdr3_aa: CASSPYGLSGGNTIYF
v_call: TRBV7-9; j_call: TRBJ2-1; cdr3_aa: CASSYVTGVDEQFF